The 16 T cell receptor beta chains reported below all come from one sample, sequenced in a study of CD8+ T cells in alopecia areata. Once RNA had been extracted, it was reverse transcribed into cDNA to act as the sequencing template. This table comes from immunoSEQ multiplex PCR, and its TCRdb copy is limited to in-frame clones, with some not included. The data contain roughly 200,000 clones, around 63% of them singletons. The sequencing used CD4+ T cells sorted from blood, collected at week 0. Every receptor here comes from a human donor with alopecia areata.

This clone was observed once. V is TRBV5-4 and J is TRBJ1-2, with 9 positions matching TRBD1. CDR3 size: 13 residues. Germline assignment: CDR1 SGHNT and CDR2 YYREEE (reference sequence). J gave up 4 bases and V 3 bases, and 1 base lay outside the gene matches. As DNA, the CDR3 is TGTGCCAGCAGCTCGGGACAGGGCTATGGCTACACCTTC. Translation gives CASSSGQGYGYTF.

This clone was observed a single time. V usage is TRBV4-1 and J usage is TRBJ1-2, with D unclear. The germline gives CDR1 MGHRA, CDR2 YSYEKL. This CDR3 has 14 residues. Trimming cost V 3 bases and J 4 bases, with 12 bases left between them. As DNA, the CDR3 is TGCGCCAGCAGCCACCTTCCTACGGGCTATGGCTACACCTTC. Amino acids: CASSHLPTGYGYTF.

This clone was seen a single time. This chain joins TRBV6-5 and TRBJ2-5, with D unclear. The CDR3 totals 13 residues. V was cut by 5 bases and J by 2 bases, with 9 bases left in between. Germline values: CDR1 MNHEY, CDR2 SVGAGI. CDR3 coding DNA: TGTGCCAGCAGTCCATACATGCAAGAGACCCAGTACTTC. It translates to CASSPYMQETQYF.

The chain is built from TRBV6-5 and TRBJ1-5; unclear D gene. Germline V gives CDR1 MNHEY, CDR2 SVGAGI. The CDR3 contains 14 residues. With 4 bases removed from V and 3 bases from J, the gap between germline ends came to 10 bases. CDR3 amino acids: CASSSASPNQPQHF. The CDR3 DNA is TGTGCCAGCAGTTCCGCAAGTCCCAATCAGCCCCAGCATTTT.

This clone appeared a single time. The CDR3 sequence: CASSTTSGTYNEQFF. CDR3 nucleotides: TGTGCCAGCAGCACGACTAGCGGTACTTACAATGAGCAGTTCTTC. The chain carries TRBV7-3 and TRBJ2-1; 9 bases align to TRBD2. J lost 4 bases, V lost 5 bases, and 6 bases had no gene match. This CDR3 contains 15 residues. The germline CDR1 and CDR2 sequences are SGHTA and FQGTGA.

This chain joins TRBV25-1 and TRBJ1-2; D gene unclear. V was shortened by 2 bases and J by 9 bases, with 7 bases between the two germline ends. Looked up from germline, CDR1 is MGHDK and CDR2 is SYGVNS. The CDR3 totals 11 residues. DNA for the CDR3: TGTGCCAGCAGTGAAGGCAGCCGCTACACCTTC. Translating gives CASSEGSRYTF.

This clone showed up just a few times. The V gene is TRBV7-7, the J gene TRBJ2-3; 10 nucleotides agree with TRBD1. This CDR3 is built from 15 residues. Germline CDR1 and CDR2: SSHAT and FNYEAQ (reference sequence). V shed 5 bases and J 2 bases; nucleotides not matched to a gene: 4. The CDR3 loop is CASSTGTGDTDTQYF. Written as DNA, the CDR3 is TGTGCCAGCAGCACCGGGACAGGGGACACAGATACGCAGTATTTT.

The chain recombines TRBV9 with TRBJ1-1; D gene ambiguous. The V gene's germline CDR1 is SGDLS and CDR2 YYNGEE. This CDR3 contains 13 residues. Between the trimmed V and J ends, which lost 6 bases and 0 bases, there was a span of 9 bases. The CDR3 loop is CASKAGLNTEAFF. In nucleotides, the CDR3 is TGTGCCAGCAAGGCGGGTTTGAACACTGAAGCTTTCTTT.

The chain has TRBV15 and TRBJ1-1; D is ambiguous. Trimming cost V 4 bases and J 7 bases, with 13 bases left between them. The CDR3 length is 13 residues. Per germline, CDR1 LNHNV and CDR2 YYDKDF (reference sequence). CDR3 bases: TGTGCCACCAGCATAAGTGCGGAGGTTGAAGCTTTCTTT. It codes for CATSISAEVEAFF.

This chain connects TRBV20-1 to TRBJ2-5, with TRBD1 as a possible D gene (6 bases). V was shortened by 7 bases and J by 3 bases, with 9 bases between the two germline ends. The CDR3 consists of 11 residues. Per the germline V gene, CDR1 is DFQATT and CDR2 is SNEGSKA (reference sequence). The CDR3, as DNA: TGCAGTGGGTACAGGGAAGAGACCCAGTACTTC. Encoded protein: CSGYREETQYF.

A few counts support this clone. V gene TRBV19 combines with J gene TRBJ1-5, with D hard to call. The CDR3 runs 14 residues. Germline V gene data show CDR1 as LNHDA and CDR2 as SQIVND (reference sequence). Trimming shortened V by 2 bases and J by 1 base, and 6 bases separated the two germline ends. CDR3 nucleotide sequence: TGTGCCAGTAGTATAAGTTGGAGCAATCAGCCCCAGCATTTT. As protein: CASSISWSNQPQHF. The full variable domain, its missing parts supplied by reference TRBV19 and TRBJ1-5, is DGGITQSPKYLFRKEGQNVTLSCEQNLNHDAMYWYRQDPGQGLRLIYYSQIVNDFQKGDIAEGYSVSREKKESFPLTVTSAQKNPTAFYLCASSISWSNQPQHFGDGTRLSIL.

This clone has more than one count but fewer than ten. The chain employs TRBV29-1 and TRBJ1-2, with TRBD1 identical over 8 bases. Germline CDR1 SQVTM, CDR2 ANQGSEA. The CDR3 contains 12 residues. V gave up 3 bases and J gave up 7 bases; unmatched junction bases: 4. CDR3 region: CSVEGQESGYTF. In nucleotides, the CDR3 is TGCAGCGTTGAGGGACAGGAGTCTGGCTACACCTTC.

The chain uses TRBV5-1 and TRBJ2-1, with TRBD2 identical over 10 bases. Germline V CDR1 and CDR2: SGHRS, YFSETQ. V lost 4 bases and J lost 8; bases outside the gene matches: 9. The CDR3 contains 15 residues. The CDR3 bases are TGCGCCAGCAGCCCGGGCGGGACTAGCGTCGATGAGCAGTTCTTC. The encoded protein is CASSPGGTSVDEQFF.

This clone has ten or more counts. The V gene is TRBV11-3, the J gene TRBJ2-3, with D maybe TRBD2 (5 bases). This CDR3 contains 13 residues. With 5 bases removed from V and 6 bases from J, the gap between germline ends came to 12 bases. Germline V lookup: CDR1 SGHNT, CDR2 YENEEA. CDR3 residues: CASSINLADTQYF. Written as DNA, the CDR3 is TGTGCCAGCAGCATAAATTTAGCGGATACGCAGTATTTT.

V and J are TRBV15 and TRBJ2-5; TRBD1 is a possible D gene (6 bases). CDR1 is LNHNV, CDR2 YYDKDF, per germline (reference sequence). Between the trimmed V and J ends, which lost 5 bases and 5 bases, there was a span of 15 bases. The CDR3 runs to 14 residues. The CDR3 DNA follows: TGTGCCACCAGCCCCAGGACAGTCGGGGAGACCCAGTACTTC. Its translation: CATSPRTVGETQYF.

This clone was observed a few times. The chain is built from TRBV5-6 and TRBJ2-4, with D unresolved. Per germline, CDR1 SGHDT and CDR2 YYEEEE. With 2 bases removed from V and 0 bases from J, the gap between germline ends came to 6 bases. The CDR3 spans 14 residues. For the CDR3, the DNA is TGTGCCAGCAGCTTATTTGGAGCCAAAAACATTCAGTACTTC. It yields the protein CASSLFGAKNIQYF.